Shown below are 3 T cell receptor beta chains from a single sample sequenced in a study of T cells in Graves' hyperthyroidism and ophthalmopathy. Researchers amplified the TCR beta CDR3 regions from RNA transcripts. First-round RT-PCR of the TCR CDR3 relied on the HTBI primer set. TCRdb used MiXCR to reprocess the multiplex PCR reads, holding one entry per CDR3 protein. The sample lists a few hundred thousand distinct CDR3 sequences, less than 20% occurring once. The sample was blood. These receptors were collected from a woman aged 30 to 39 with Graves' hyperthyroidism.

The sample holds a few counts of this clonotype. A clone one base away is much larger, so this may be a read error. The V call is TRBV28, the J call TRBJ2-1, with D perhaps matching TRBD2 (5 bases). The CDR3 sequence is 16 residues long. Germline CDR1 MDHEN, CDR2 SYDVKM. V dropped 7 bases and J dropped 2 bases, with 18 bases sitting between them. The CDR3 DNA sequence: TGTGCCAGCACCCCCGGCGGGCGTAGCCCCTACAATGAGCAGTTCTTC. Amino acid sequence: CASTPGGRSPYNEQFF.

A word on this clonotype: A much bigger clone sits one base away, suggesting this may be a read error. V gene TRBV3-1 combines with J gene TRBJ1-2, with unresolved D. Looked up from germline, CDR1 is LGHDT and CDR2 is YNNKEL (reference sequence). The V end lost 5 bases, the J end lost 5 bases, and 12 bases lay between the germline ends. The CDR3 has 13 amino acids. CDR3 sequence (DNA): TGTGCCAGCAGCGACCGCGACCAATATGGCTACACCTTC. This codes for CASSDRDQYGYTF.

This clonotype was seen repeatedly, ten times or more. The chain employs TRBV11-1 and TRBJ2-1; 10 bases are a match to TRBD1. V lost 4 bases and J lost 8; bases outside the gene matches: 8. Per germline, CDR1 SGHAT and CDR2 FQDESV (reference sequence). CDR3 length: 15 residues. The CDR3: CASSSSGTGVDEQFF. CDR3 DNA: TGTGCCAGCAGCTCCTCCGGGACAGGGGTCGATGAGCAGTTCTTC.